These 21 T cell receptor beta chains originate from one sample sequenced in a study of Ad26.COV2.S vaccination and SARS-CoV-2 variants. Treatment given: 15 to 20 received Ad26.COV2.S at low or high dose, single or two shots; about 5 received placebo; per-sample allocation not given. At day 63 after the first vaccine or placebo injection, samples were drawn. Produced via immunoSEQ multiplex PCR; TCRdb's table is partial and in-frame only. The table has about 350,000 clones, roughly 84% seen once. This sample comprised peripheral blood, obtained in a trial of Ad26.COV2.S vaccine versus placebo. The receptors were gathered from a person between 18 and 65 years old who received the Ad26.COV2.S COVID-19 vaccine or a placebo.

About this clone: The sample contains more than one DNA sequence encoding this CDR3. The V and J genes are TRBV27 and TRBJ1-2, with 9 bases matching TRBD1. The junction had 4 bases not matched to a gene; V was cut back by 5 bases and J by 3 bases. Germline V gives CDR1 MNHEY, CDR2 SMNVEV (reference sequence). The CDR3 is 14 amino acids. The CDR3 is CASSLRQGDYGYTF. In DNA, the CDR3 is TGTGCCAGCAGTCTCCGACAGGGGGACTATGGCTACACCTTC.

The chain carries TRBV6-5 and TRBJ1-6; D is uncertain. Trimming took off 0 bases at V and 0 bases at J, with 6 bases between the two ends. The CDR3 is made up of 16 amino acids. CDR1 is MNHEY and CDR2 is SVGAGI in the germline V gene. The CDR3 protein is CASSYSSNSYNSPLHF. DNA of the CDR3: TGTGCCAGCAGTTACTCGAGTAACTCCTATAATTCACCCCTCCACTTT.

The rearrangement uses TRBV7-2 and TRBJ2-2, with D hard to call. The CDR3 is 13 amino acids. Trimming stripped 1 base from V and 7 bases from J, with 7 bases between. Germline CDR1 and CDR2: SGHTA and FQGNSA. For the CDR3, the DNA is TGTGCCAGCAGCTTAGACGGCGGCGGGGAGCTGTTTTTT. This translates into CASSLDGGGELFF.

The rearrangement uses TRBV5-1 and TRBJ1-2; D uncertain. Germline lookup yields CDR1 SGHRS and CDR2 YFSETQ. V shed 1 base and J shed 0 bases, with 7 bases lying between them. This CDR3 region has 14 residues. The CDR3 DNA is TGCGCCAGCAGCTTGAATGACCCTAACTATGGCTACACCTTC. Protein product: CASSLNDPNYGYTF. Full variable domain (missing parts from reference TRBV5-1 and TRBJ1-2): KAGVTQTPRYLIKTRGQQVTLSCSPISGHRSVSWYQQTPGQGLQFLFEYFSETQRNKGNFPGRFSGRQFSNSRSEMNVSTLELGDSALYLCASSLNDPNYGYTFGSGTRLTVV.

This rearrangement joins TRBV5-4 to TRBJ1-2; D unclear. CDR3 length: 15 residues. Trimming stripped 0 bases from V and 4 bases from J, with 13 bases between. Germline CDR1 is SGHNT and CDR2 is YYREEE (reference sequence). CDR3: CASSLEHGEVYGYTF. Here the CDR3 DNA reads TGTGCCAGCAGCTTGGAACACGGGGAGGTCTATGGCTACACCTTC.

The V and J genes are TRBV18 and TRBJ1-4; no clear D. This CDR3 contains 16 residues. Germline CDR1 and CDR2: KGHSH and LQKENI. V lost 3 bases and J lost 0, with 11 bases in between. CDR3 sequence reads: CASSPRLGATNEKLFF. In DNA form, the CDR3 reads TGTGCCAGCTCACCCCGCCTGGGAGCAACTAATGAAAAACTGTTTTTT.

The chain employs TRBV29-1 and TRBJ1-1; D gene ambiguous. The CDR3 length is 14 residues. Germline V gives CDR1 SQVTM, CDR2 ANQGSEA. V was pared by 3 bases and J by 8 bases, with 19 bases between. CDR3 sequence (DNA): TGCAGCGTTGAGGGTGTTCCCCCGATGGGAGAAGCTTTCTTT. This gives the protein CSVEGVPPMGEAFF.

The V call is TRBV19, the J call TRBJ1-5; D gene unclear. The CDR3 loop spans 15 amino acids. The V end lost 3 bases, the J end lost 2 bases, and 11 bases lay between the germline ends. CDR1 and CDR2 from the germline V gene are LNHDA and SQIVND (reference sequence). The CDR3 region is CASSISTGGNQPQHF. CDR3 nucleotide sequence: TGTGCCAGTAGTATCTCCACGGGTGGCAATCAGCCCCAGCATTTT.

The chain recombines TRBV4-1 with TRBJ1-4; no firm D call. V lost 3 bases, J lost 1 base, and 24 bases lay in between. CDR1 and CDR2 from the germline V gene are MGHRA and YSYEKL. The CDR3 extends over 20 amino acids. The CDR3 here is CASSHRQRSAPIGTNEKLFF. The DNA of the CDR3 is TGCGCCAGCAGCCACCGCCAAAGGTCGGCCCCCATAGGAACTAATGAAAAACTGTTTTTT.

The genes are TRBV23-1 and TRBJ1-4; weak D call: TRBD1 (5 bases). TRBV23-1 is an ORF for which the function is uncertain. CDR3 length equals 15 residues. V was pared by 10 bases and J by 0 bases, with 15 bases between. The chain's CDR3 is CATGGCRPTNEKLFF. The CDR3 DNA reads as TGCGCCACCGGGGGTTGCCGCCCAACTAATGAAAAACTGTTTTTT.

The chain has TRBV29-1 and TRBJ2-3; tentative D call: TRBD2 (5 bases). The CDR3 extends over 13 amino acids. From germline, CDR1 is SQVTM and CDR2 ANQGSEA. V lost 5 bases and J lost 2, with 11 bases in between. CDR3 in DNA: TGCAGCGTTAGCGGCCAAAACACAGATACGCAGTATTTT. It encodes CSVSGQNTDTQYF.

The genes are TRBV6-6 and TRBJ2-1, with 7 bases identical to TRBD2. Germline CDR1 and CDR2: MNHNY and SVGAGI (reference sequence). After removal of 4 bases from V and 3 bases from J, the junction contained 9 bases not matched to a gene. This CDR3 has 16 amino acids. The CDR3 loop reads CASSSGWGGRYNEQFF. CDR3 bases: TGTGCCAGCAGTTCTGGCTGGGGGGGACGCTACAATGAGCAGTTCTTC.

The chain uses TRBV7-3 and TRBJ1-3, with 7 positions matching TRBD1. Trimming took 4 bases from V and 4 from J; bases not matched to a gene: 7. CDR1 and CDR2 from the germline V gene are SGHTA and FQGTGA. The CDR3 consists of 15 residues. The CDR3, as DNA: TGTGCCAGCAGCTCTGGCAGGGGGAAAGGAAACACCATATATTTT. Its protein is CASSSGRGKGNTIYF.

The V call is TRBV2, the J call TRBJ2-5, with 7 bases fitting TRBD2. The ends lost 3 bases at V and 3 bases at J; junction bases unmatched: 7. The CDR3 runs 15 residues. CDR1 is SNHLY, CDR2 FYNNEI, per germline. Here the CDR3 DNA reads TGTGCCAGCAGTGACGTTGCGGGGGTGAAAGAGACCCAGTACTTC. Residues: CASSDVAGVKETQYF.

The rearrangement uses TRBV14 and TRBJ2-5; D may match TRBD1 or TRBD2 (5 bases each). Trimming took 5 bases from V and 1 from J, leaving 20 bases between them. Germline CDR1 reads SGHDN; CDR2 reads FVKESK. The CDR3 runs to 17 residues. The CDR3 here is CASSSTPWGPPQETQYF. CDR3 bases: TGTGCCAGCAGCAGCACCCCATGGGGACCGCCCCAAGAGACCCAGTACTTC.

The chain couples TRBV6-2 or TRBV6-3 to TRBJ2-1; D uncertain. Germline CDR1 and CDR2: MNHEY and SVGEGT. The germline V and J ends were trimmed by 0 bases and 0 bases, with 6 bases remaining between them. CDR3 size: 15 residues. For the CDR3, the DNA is TGTGCCAGCAGTTACTCAGGAACCTCCTACAATGAGCAGTTCTTC. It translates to CASSYSGTSYNEQFF.

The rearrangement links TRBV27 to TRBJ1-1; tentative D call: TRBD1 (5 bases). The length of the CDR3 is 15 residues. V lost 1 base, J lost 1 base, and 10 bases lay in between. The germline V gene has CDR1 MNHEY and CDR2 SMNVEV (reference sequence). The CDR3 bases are TGTGCCAGCAGTTTATTTCCAGGGCCGAACACTGAAGCTTTCTTT. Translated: CASSLFPGPNTEAFF.

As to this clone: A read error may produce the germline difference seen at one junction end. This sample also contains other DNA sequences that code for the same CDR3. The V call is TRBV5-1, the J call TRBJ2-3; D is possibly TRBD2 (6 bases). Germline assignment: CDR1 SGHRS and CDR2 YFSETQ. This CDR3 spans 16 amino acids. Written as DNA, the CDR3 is TGCGCTAGCAGCTTGGTGGGGGACTCTAGCACAGATACGCAGTATTTT. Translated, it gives CASSLVGDSSTDTQYF.

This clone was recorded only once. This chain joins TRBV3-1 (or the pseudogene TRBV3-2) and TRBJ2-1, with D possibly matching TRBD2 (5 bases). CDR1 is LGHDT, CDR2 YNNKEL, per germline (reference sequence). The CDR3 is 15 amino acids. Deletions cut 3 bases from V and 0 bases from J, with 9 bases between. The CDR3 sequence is CASSHEGSSYNEQFF. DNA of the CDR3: TGTGCCAGCAGCCATGAAGGGAGCTCCTACAATGAGCAGTTCTTC.

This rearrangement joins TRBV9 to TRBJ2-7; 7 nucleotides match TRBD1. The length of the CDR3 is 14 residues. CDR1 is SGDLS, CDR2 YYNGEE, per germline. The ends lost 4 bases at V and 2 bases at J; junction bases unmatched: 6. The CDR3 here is CASSFSTGTYEQYF. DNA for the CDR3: TGTGCCAGCAGCTTTTCGACAGGGACCTACGAGCAGTACTTC.

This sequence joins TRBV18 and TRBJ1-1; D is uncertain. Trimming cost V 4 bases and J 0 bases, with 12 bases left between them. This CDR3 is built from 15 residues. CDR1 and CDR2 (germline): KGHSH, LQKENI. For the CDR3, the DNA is TGTGCCAGCTCACAAACGAAGGTGGTGAACACTGAAGCTTTCTTT. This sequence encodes CASSQTKVVNTEAFF. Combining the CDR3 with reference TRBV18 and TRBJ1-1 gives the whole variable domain NAGVMQNPRHLVRRRGQEARLRCSPMKGHSHVYWYRQLPEEGLKFMVYLQKENIIDESGMPKERFSAEFPKEGPSILRIQQVVRGDSAAYFCASSQTKVVNTEAFFGQGTRLTVV.